Presented here are 5 T cell receptor beta chains from one specimen sequenced in a study of blood T cell repertoires in COVID-19. Profiled with immunoSEQ multiplex PCR; TCRdb holds only in-frame clones, not every one. The profile shows approximately 330,000 clones, around nine tenths of them singletons. Sequenced sample: PBMCs or T cells enriched from blood (not recorded which). These receptors were obtained from a woman aged 25 to 39 who had recovered from COVID-19.

This chain joins TRBV3-1 (or the pseudogene TRBV3-2) and TRBJ1-1; possible D gene TRBD1, 5 bases. Germline values: CDR1 LGHDT, CDR2 YNNKEL (reference sequence). The length of the CDR3 is 14 residues. V lost 3 bases, J lost 1 base, and 9 bases lay in between. CDR3 in DNA: TGTGCCAGCAGCCATGGGGCTGGGAACACTGAAGCTTTCTTT. Amino acid sequence: CASSHGAGNTEAFF.

This clone was recorded once. The chain recombines TRBV9 with TRBJ2-1, with D maybe TRBD1 (6 bases). Deletions cut 3 bases from V and 2 bases from J, with 18 bases between. This CDR3 is built from 17 residues. In germline, CDR1 is SGDLS, CDR2 YYNGEE. CDR3 sequence: CASSARPRGHTYNEQFF. The CDR3 DNA follows: TGTGCCAGCAGCGCACGTCCCAGGGGCCACACCTACAATGAGCAGTTCTTC. Variable domain in full (rest from reference TRBV9 and TRBJ2-1): DSGVTQTPKHLITATGQRVTLRCSPRSGDLSVYWYQQSLDQGLQFLIQYYNGEERAKGNILERFSAQQFPDLHSELNLSSLELGDSALYFCASSARPRGHTYNEQFFGPGTRLTVL.

This chain connects TRBV18 to TRBJ2-7; tentatively, D is TRBD1 (5 bases). The CDR3 runs to 14 residues. V shed 6 bases and J shed 4 bases, with 16 bases lying between them. Germline V gives CDR1 KGHSH, CDR2 LQKENI. CDR3 coding DNA: TGTGCCAGCTCGCAATCACAGGATAAGTACGAGCAGTACTTC. Translated, it gives CASSQSQDKYEQYF.

The CDR3 DNA reads TGTGCCAGTGCGGTTCGCGGGAGCTACGAGCAGTACTTC. Translating it yields CASAVRGSYEQYF. The chain links TRBV19 to TRBJ2-7; 7 positions match TRBD2. The CDR3 has 13 residues. Germline V gene sequence: CDR1 LNHDA, CDR2 SQIVND (reference sequence). V dropped 8 bases and J dropped 3; count of bases not matched to a gene: 7.

This rearrangement joins TRBV15 to TRBJ1-3; D call uncertain. The CDR3 has 15 amino acids. V dropped 0 bases and J dropped 7 bases, with 13 bases sitting between them. Germline-derived CDR1 and CDR2 are LNHNV and YYDKDF (reference sequence). The CDR3 reads CATSRDQLVGNTIYF. The CDR3 DNA reads as TGTGCCACCAGCAGAGATCAGTTAGTCGGGAACACCATATATTTT.